This T cell receptor (beta chain) comes out of a study of blood T cell repertoires in COVID-19. V dropped 2 bases and J dropped 8 bases, with 24 bases sitting between them. Germline V gene lookup returns CDR1 GTSNPN and CDR2 SVGIG (reference sequence). The CDR3 consists of 17 residues. Repertoires were generated with immunoSEQ multiplex PCR, while TCRdb's copy carries only in-frame clones and drops some. This table holds 250,000 or so clones, about 87% found once. Sequencing was done on a sample of PBMCs or T cells enriched from blood (not recorded which). This receptor was identified in a woman aged 45-65 years who had recovered from COVID-19. The genes are TRBV30 and TRBJ1-4, with D unresolved. The CDR3 DNA is TGTGCCTGGAGTCCGAGAATAGACTCCGGTGGTCTAGAAAAACTGTTTTTT. Translating it yields CAWSPRIDSGGLEKLFF. Combining the CDR3 with reference TRBV30 and TRBJ1-4 gives the whole variable domain SQTIHQWPATLVQPVGSPLSLECTVEGTSNPNLYWYRQAAGRGLQLLFYSVGIGQISSEVPQNLSASRPQDRQFILSSKKLLLSDSGFYLCAWSPRIDSGGLEKLFFGSGTQLSVL.